Each of the 2 T cell receptor beta chains below was sequenced from the same sample in a study of regulatory T cells in long-lasting Graves disease. Regarding time point: newly diagnosed GD, antithyroid drugs for less than 3 months. PBMC-derived RNA was used for the TCR library. The authors built TCR beta libraries using iRepertoire HTBI primers and Arm-PCR of CDR3 regions. One entry per CDR3 protein results from TCRdb running MiXCR on the multiplex PCR reads. The sample has roughly 500,000 distinct CDR3 sequences, roughly 14% seen once. These data are also associated with another study on T cells in Graves' hyperthyroidism and ophthalmopathy.

The source was peripheral blood mononuclear cells (PBMCs), collected at new diagnosis, from a patient treated with antithyroid drugs. The receptors derive from a man under 40 with Graves disease.

The gene calls are TRBV24-1 and TRBJ2-5, with 7 bases fitting TRBD2. This CDR3 is built from 16 residues. After removal of 5 bases from V and 5 bases from J, the junction contained 13 bases not matched to a gene. CDR1 KGHDR and CDR2 SFDVKD come from the germline V gene. CDR3 coding DNA: TGTGCCACCAGTGCCCCAGGAGGGGAGCGGGGCGAGACCCAGTACTTC. As protein: CATSAPGGERGETQYF.

This clonotype was counted between two and nine times. This chain links TRBV7-6 with TRBJ2-1, with a weak D call TRBD2 (6 bases). This CDR3 is built from 12 residues. The V end lost 1 base, the J end lost 9 bases, and 7 bases lay between the germline ends. CDR1 is SGHVS and CDR2 is FNYEAQ in the germline V gene. This CDR3 is CASSLVGSEQFF. As DNA, the CDR3 is TGTGCCAGCAGCTTAGTCGGGAGTGAGCAGTTCTTC.